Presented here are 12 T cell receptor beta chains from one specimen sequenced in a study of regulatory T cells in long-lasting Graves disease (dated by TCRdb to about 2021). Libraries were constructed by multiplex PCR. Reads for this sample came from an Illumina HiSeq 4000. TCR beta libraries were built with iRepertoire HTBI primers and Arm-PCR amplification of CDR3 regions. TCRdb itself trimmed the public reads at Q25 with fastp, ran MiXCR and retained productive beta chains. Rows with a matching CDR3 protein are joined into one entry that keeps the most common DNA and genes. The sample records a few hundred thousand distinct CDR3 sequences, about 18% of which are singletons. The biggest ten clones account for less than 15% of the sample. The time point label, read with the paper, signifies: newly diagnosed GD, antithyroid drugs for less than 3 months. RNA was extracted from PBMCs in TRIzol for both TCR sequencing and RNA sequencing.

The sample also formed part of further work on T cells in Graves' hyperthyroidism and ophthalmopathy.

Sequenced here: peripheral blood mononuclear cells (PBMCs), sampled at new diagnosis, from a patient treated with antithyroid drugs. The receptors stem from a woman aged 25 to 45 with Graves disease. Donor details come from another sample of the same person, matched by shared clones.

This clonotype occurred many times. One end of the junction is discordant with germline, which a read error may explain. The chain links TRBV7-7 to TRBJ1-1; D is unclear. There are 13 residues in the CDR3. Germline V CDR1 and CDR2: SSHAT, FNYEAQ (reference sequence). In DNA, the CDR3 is TGTGCTAGCAGCTCCTCTTTGGGCACTGAAGCTTTCTTT. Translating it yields CASSSSLGTEAFF.

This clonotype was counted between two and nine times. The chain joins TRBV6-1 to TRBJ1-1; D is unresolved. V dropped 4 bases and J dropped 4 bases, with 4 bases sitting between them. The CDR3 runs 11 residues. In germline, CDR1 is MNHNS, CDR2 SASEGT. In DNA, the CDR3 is TGTGCCAGCAGTGCGATCACTGAAGCTTTCTTT. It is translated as CASSAITEAFF.

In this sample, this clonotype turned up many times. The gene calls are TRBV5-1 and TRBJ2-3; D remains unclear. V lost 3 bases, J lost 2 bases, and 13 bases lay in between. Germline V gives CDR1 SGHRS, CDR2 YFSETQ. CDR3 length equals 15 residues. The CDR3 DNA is TGCGCCAGCAGCTCAAGACCTGAACTCACAGATACGCAGTATTTT. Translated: CASSSRPELTDTQYF.

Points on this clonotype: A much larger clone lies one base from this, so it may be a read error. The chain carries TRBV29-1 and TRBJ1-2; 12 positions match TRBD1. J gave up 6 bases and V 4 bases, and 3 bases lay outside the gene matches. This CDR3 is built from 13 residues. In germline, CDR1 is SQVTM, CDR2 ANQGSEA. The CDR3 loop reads CSVVGTGGDGYTF. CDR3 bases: TGCAGCGTTGTTGGGACAGGGGGCGATGGCTACACCTTC.

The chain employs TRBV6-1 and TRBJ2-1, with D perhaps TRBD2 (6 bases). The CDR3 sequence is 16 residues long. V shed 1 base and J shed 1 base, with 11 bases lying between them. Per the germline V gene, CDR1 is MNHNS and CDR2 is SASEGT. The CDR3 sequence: CASSEEISGSYNEQFF. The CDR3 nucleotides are TGTGCCAGCAGTGAAGAGATTAGCGGTTCCTACAATGAGCAGTTCTTC.

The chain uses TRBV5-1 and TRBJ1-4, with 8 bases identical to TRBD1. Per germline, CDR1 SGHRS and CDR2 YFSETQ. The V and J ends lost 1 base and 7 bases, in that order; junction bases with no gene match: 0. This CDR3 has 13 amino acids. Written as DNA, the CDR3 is TGCGCCAGCAGCTTGCAGGGGGCTGAAAAACTGTTTTTT. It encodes CASSLQGAEKLFF.

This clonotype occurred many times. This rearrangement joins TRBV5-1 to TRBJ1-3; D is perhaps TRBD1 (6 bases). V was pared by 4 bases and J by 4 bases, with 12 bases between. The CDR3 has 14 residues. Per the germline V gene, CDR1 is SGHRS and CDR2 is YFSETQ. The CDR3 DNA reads TGCGCCAGCAGCATACAGGGTCCAGGAAACACCATATATTTT. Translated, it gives CASSIQGPGNTIYF.

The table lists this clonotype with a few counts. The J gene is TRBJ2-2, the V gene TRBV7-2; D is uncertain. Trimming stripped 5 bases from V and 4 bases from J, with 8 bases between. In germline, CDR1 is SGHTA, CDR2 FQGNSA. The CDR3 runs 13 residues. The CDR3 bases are TGTGCCAGCAGCCGAGTCGGCACCGGGGAGCTGTTTTTT. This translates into CASSRVGTGELFF.

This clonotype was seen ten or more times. The CDR3 protein is CASSQGTGNYEQYF. CDR3 sequence (DNA): TGTGCCAGCAGCCAAGGGACAGGGAACTACGAGCAGTACTTC. The chain links TRBV3-1 to TRBJ2-7, with 8 bases that match TRBD1. Trimming cost V 1 base and J 3 bases; bases outside gene matches: 2. Germline CDR1 LGHDT, CDR2 YNNKEL (reference sequence). The CDR3 consists of 14 residues.

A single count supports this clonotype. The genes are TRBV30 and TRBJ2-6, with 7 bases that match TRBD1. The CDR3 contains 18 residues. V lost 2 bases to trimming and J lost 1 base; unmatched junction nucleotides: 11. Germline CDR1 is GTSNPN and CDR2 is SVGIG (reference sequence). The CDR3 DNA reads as TGTGCCTGGAGTACCCGCGTAGGGGGCGTTTCTGGGGCCAACGTCCTGACTTTC. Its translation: CAWSTRVGGVSGANVLTF.

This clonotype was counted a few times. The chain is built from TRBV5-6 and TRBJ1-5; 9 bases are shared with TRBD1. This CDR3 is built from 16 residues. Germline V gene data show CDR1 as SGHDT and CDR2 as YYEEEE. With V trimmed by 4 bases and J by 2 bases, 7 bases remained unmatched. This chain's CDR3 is CASSKGQGYGNQPQHF. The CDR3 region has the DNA TGTGCCAGCAGCAAAGGACAGGGGTACGGCAATCAGCCCCAGCATTTT.

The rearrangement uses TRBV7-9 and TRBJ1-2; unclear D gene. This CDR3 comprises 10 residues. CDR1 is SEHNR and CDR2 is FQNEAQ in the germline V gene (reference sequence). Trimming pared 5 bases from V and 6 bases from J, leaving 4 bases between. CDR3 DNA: TGTGCCAGCAGCAACGATGGCTACACCTTC. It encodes CASSNDGYTF.